These 21 T cell receptor beta chains originate from one sample sequenced in a study of cytomegalovirus exposure and HLA in healthy donors (dated 2017 in TCRdb). Library generation was performed with the immunoSEQ multiplex PCR assay. A mixture of 60 forward primers for TCR Vbeta segments and 13 reverse primers for TCR Jbeta segments was used in the multiplex PCR. Not all clones reach the TCRdb copy of this immuneACCESS table, which keeps in-frame sequences only. Checked studies attribute under half of the gap to unresolved V genes and leave the rest unexplained. The sample records about 160,000 clones, approximately 80% of which are singletons. The ten largest clones take up roughly 4.2% of the sample. The sample taken for sequencing was PBMCs. Source of these receptors: a man aged 35-49 years in good health and CMV-seronegative.

This chain connects TRBV19 to TRBJ1-1; D may be TRBD1 (6 bases). Germline V CDR1 and CDR2: LNHDA, SQIVND (reference sequence). CDR3 size: 14 residues. V was shortened by 5 bases and J by 0 bases, with 10 bases between the two germline ends. This CDR3 is CASSPTGMNTEAFF. In DNA, the CDR3 is TGTGCCAGTAGTCCTACAGGGATGAACACTGAAGCTTTCTTT.

The chain recombines TRBV9 with TRBJ1-3; D may be TRBD1 (5 bases). This CDR3 comprises 14 residues. The germline V gene encodes CDR1 SGDLS and CDR2 YYNGEE. Trimming stripped 3 bases from V and 4 bases from J, with 11 bases between. Here the CDR3 DNA reads TGTGCCAGCAGCGGATTGGACAAGGGAAACACCATATATTTT. Its translation: CASSGLDKGNTIYF.

This clone was picked up a small number of times. V is TRBV19 and J is TRBJ2-7; TRBD1 agrees at 11 bases. V lost 5 bases to trimming and J lost 2 bases; unmatched junction nucleotides: 5. Germline V gene sequence: CDR1 LNHDA, CDR2 SQIVND (reference sequence). The CDR3 has 15 residues. The CDR3 nucleotides read TGTGCCAGTAGTGATCCGGGACAGGGGGCCTACGAGCAGTACTTC. Amino acids: CASSDPGQGAYEQYF.

The gene calls are TRBV2 and TRBJ1-2; TRBD1 agrees at 8 bases. The CDR3 is made up of 13 amino acids. Germline V lookup: CDR1 SNHLY, CDR2 FYNNEI. The V segment lost 6 bases and the J segment 6 bases; nucleotides outside the gene matches: 6. In nucleotides, the CDR3 is TGTGCCAGCAGGGAGGACAGGGTCGATGGCTACACCTTC. It is translated as CASREDRVDGYTF.

The chain recombines TRBV9 with TRBJ1-5, with D uncertain. V lost 1 base and J lost 0, with 8 bases in between. The CDR3 runs to 15 residues. The germline CDR1 and CDR2 sequences are SGDLS and YYNGEE. CDR3 residues: CASSVTGFSNQPQHF. The CDR3 nucleotides are TGTGCCAGCAGCGTAACGGGGTTTAGCAATCAGCCCCAGCATTTT.

V usage is TRBV9 and J usage is TRBJ2-2; possible D gene TRBD1, 6 bases. Germline V CDR1 and CDR2: SGDLS, YYNGEE. The CDR3 is 14 amino acids. V was pared by 4 bases and J by 6 bases, with 13 bases between. CDR3 nucleotides: TGTGCCAGCAGCTTCTACAGGGAAGCCGGGGAGCTGTTTTTT. Its protein product is CASSFYREAGELFF. Full variable domain (remainder filled in from reference TRBV9 and TRBJ2-2): DSGVTQTPKHLITATGQRVTLRCSPRSGDLSVYWYQQSLDQGLQFLIQYYNGEERAKGNILERFSAQQFPDLHSELNLSSLELGDSALYFCASSFYREAGELFFGEGSRLTVL.

This chain links TRBV28 with TRBJ2-7, with unresolved D. Trimming took off 8 bases at V and 5 bases at J, with 10 bases between the two ends. From germline, CDR1 is MDHEN and CDR2 SYDVKM. This CDR3 comprises 11 residues. CDR3 in amino acids: CASRVSNEQYF. The DNA of the CDR3 is TGTGCCAGCCGCGTATCTAACGAGCAGTACTTC.

The chain uses TRBV4-3 and TRBJ2-7, with D possibly TRBD1 on 6 matching bases. The CDR3 spans 14 residues. V was cut by 0 bases and J by 4 bases, with 10 bases left in between. Germline loops: CDR1 LGHNA, CDR2 YSLEER. CDR3 nucleotides: TGCGCCAGCAGCCAAGATCAAGGGGGATACGAGCAGTACTTC. Its translation is CASSQDQGGYEQYF.

For this clone: Different DNA sequences within this sample yield the same CDR3. This chain joins TRBV7-2 and TRBJ1-1; D is unresolved. The CDR3 covers 13 residues. Looked up from germline, CDR1 is SGHTA and CDR2 is FQGNSA. Trimming cost V 2 bases and J 2 bases, with 6 bases left between them. The CDR3 is CASSLSVNTEAFF. Written as DNA, the CDR3 is TGTGCCAGCAGCTTATCCGTTAACACTGAAGCTTTCTTT. Supplemented by reference TRBV7-2 and TRBJ1-1, the full variable domain reads GAGVSQSPSNKVTEKGKDVELRCDPISGHTALYWYRQSLGQGLEFLIYFQGNSAPDKSGLPSDRFSAERTGGSVSTLTIQRTQQEDSAVYLCASSLSVNTEAFFGQGTRLTVV.

This rearrangement joins TRBV2 to TRBJ1-4; D ambiguous. This CDR3 has 15 residues. V dropped 6 bases and J dropped 8 bases, with 19 bases sitting between them. Germline values: CDR1 SNHLY, CDR2 FYNNEI. In nucleotides, the CDR3 is TGTGCCAGCAGAGCCTTTTCGGCCGGAGGGGAAAAACTGTTTTTT. This codes for CASRAFSAGGEKLFF.

V is TRBV5-4 and J is TRBJ1-2; a weak D match, TRBD1 (5 bases). CDR1 is SGHNT, CDR2 YYREEE, per germline (reference sequence). The CDR3 spans 14 residues. Between the trimmed V and J ends, which lost 4 bases and 5 bases, there was a span of 15 bases. CDR3 protein: CASSTTDSLYGYTF. The DNA of the CDR3 is TGTGCCAGCAGCACTACCGACAGCCTGTATGGCTACACCTTC.

The chain employs TRBV7-3 and TRBJ2-2, with 8 bases that match TRBD1. This CDR3 region has 17 residues. V shed 1 base and J 2 bases; nucleotides not matched to a gene: 6. Germline CDR1 reads SGHTA; CDR2 reads FQGTGA. DNA for the CDR3: TGTGCCAGCAGCTTAAAAACAGGGGGGCTAAACACCGGGGAGCTGTTTTTT. It specifies CASSLKTGGLNTGELFF. Combining the CDR3 with reference TRBV7-3 and TRBJ2-2 gives the whole variable domain GAGVSQTPSNKVTEKGKYVELRCDPISGHTALYWYRQSLGQGPEFLIYFQGTGAADDSGLPNDRFFAVRPEGSVSTLKIQRTERGDSAVYLCASSLKTGGLNTGELFFGEGSRLTVL.

The chain carries TRBV29-1 and TRBJ2-3; 8 positions match TRBD1. The V gene's germline CDR1 is SQVTM and CDR2 ANQGSEA. Trimming took 0 bases from V and 4 from J; bases not matched to a gene: 6. The CDR3 spans 15 residues. Here the CDR3 reads CSVEDGQGSPDTQYF. In DNA, the CDR3 is TGCAGCGTTGAAGATGGACAGGGTAGCCCAGATACGCAGTATTTT.

J is TRBJ2-7 and V is TRBV27; D gene ambiguous. The length of the CDR3 is 15 residues. Trimming shortened V by 0 bases and J by 3 bases, and 12 bases separated the two germline ends. Germline CDR1 is MNHEY and CDR2 is SMNVEV (reference sequence). In nucleotides, the CDR3 is TGTGCCAGCAGTTTATCGAATCCAGGCGACTACGAGCAGTACTTC. It codes for CASSLSNPGDYEQYF.

V gene TRBV6-1 combines with J gene TRBJ2-1, with D possibly being TRBD1 (6 bases). Per the germline V gene, CDR1 is MNHNS and CDR2 is SASEGT. The CDR3 length is 15 residues. The V end lost 4 bases, the J end lost 6 bases, and 16 bases lay between the germline ends. CDR3 loop: CASSGGGQKSNEQFF. As DNA, the CDR3 is TGTGCCAGCAGTGGGGGCGGACAGAAGAGCAATGAGCAGTTCTTC.

This chain connects TRBV7-9 to TRBJ1-1; D is ambiguous. The germline gives CDR1 SEHNR, CDR2 FQNEAQ (reference sequence). This CDR3 has 14 amino acids. The V end lost 1 base, the J end lost 1 base, and 7 bases lay between the germline ends. For the CDR3, the DNA is TGTGCCAGCAGCTTAGTTCGGGAGAACACTGAAGCTTTCTTT. The encoded protein is CASSLVRENTEAFF.

The chain links TRBV7-3 to TRBJ2-1, with TRBD2 matching over 8 bases. Germline V gene data show CDR1 as SGHTA and CDR2 as FQGTGA. This CDR3 is built from 13 residues. The V segment lost 4 bases and the J segment 9 bases; nucleotides outside the gene matches: 5. This CDR3 reads CASSYNLAGEQFF. The CDR3 DNA sequence: TGTGCCAGCAGCTACAACCTAGCGGGTGAGCAGTTCTTC.

The chain employs TRBV19 and TRBJ2-7; 10 positions agree with TRBD2. V was clipped by 3 bases and J by 0 bases; unmatched bases: 5. The germline V gene encodes CDR1 LNHDA and CDR2 SQIVND (reference sequence). The CDR3 sequence is 16 residues long. The CDR3 sequence: CASSIVLAGASYEQYF. In nucleotides, the CDR3 is TGTGCCAGTAGTATTGTCCTAGCGGGGGCCTCCTACGAGCAGTACTTC.

The V and J genes are TRBV5-1 and TRBJ2-3, with D perhaps matching TRBD2 (6 bases). The CDR3 consists of 17 residues. V was shortened by 2 bases and J by 2 bases, with 18 bases between the two germline ends. The germline CDR1 and CDR2 sequences are SGHRS and YFSETQ. This CDR3 is CASSFGGSGENTDTQYF. The CDR3, as DNA: TGCGCCAGCAGCTTTGGCGGGTCGGGGGAGAACACAGATACGCAGTATTTT.

The V gene is TRBV6-1, the J gene TRBJ2-7, with 7 bases fitting TRBD1. The CDR3 has 15 amino acids. With V trimmed by 0 bases and J by 7 bases, 9 bases remained unmatched. In germline, CDR1 is MNHNS, CDR2 SASEGT. The DNA of the CDR3 is TGTGCCAGCAGTGAAGCAGAAGGGGGCCAGTGGGAGCAGTACTTC. Amino acid sequence: CASSEAEGGQWEQYF.

The chain is built from TRBV5-1 and TRBJ1-2; no clear D gene. V gave up 6 bases and J gave up 0 bases, with 12 bases separating them. Germline assignment: CDR1 SGHRS and CDR2 YFSETQ. The CDR3 runs to 14 residues. The CDR3 here is CASTADRANYGYTF. The CDR3 DNA follows: TGCGCCAGCACAGCAGACCGGGCTAACTATGGCTACACCTTC.